The 19 T cell receptor beta chains below come from one sample, sequenced in a study of T cell responses to AZD1222 COVID-19 vaccine. The protocol was immunoSEQ multiplex PCR, while the TCRdb copy is restricted to in-frame clones and leaves out a portion. Seen here are some 130,000 clones, approximately 90% observed once, and the top ten hold under 1.2%. The sample consisted of peripheral blood, taken 28 days after the second AZD1222 dose. Source of these receptors: an adult who received the AZD1222 COVID-19 vaccine.

The chain combines TRBV19 with TRBJ1-6; D may be TRBD1 (5 bases). Germline V gene sequence: CDR1 LNHDA, CDR2 SQIVND (reference sequence). There are 17 residues in the CDR3. V lost 6 bases and J lost 6, with 21 bases in between. The CDR3 bases are TGTGCCAGTAGCACAGGACGGACGCTAGGTAGTAATTCACCCCTCCACTTT. Translating it yields CASSTGRTLGSNSPLHF.

This chain uses TRBV5-5 with TRBJ2-6; possibly TRBD1 or TRBD2 for D (6 bases each). V lost 2 bases to trimming and J lost 0 bases, with 15 bases between them. The length of the CDR3 is 18 residues. Germline CDR1 and CDR2: SGHKS and YYEKEE (reference sequence). The CDR3 DNA reads TGTGCCAGCAGCTTTTCGGGGGCGCTTTTCTCTGGGGCCAACGTCCTGACTTTC. Protein product: CASSFSGALFSGANVLTF. The whole variable domain, filled in from reference TRBV5-5 and TRBJ2-6, reads DAGVTQSPTHLIKTRGQQVTLRCSPISGHKSVSWYQQVLGQGPQFIFQYYEKEERGRGNFPDRFSARQFPNYSSELNVNALLLGDSALYLCASSFSGALFSGANVLTFGAGSRLTVL.

The chain employs TRBV5-4 and TRBJ1-6; the match to TRBD1 covers 8 bases. The CDR3 has 13 residues. The V gene's germline CDR1 is SGHNT and CDR2 YYREEE (reference sequence). J lost 18 bases, V lost 3 bases, and 11 bases had no gene match. The CDR3 region has the DNA TGTGCCAGCAGCTGGGGAACAGGGGGTGCCCACCACTTT. This sequence encodes CASSWGTGGAHHF.

The J gene is TRBJ1-6, the V gene TRBV30, with D perhaps TRBD1 (6 bases). This CDR3 comprises 14 residues. Trimming took off 7 bases at V and 10 bases at J, with 20 bases between the two ends. The germline V gene encodes CDR1 GTSNPN and CDR2 SVGIG (reference sequence). CDR3 bases: TGTGCCTCCACCCCGGGGGGGGCCCGGTCACCCCTCCACTTT. Protein: CASTPGGARSPLHF.

This sequence joins TRBV18 and TRBJ2-1; 12 positions agree with TRBD2. Germline V gene sequence: CDR1 KGHSH, CDR2 LQKENI. With 3 bases clipped from V and 5 bases from J, the junction kept 5 bases outside the gene matches. The CDR3 consists of 16 residues. Here the CDR3 DNA reads TGTGCCAGCTCACCCACGGGACTAGCGGGTCACAATGAGCAGTTCTTC. Translation: CASSPTGLAGHNEQFF.

The rearrangement joins TRBV2 to TRBJ2-2, with D unresolved. Trimming removed 4 bases at V and 5 bases at J, with 2 bases between. This CDR3 has 11 residues. Germline values: CDR1 SNHLY, CDR2 FYNNEI. The CDR3 spells CASSVTGELFF. The CDR3 coding sequence is TGTGCCAGCAGTGTAACCGGGGAGCTGTTTTTT. The complete variable domain, with remaining parts taken from reference TRBV2 and TRBJ2-2, reads EPEVTQTPSHQVTQMGQEVILRCVPISNHLYFYWYRQILGQKVEFLVSFYNNEISEKSEIFDDQFSVERPDGSNFTLKIRSTKLEDSAMYFCASSVTGELFFGEGSRLTVL.

This chain links TRBV29-1 with TRBJ1-2, with 7 bases matching TRBD1. Germline V gives CDR1 SQVTM, CDR2 ANQGSEA. The CDR3 is 12 amino acids. V shed 5 bases and J 4 bases; nucleotides not matched to a gene: 4. CDR3 loop: CSVQGGGYGYTF. DNA for the CDR3: TGCAGCGTTCAGGGGGGGGGCTATGGCTACACCTTC.

The chain recombines TRBV7-9 with TRBJ2-3; 7 bases match TRBD2. Germline trimming cut 3 bases from V and 3 bases from J; bases unmatched to any gene: 6. Germline CDR1 reads SEHNR; CDR2 reads FQNEAQ (reference sequence). This CDR3 region has 15 residues. The CDR3, as DNA: TGTGCCAGCAGCTTCCCCCAGCGGGATACAGATACGCAGTATTTT. It specifies CASSFPQRDTDTQYF.

With respect to this clone: One end of the junction fails to match germline, which may point to a read error. The V call is TRBV5-1, the J call TRBJ2-5; 7 bases agree with TRBD1. This CDR3 has 12 residues. Germline V gene sequence: CDR1 SGHRS, CDR2 YFSETQ. The CDR3 region has the DNA TGCGCCAGCAGCACGTTAGACGGGACAGTAGACTTC. Its translation is CASSTLDGTVDF. The whole variable domain, filled in from reference TRBV5-1 and TRBJ2-5, reads KAGVTQTPRYLIKTRGQQVTLSCSPISGHRSVSWYQQTPGQGLQFLFEYFSETQRNKGNFPGRFSGRQFSNSRSEMNVSTLELGDSALYLCASSTLDGTVDFGPGTRLLVL.

The CDR3 reads CASSQGYGGWTEAFF. CDR3 DNA sequence: TGCGCCAGCAGCCAAGGGTACGGGGGCTGGACTGAAGCTTTCTTT. The chain couples TRBV4-1 to TRBJ1-1; possibly TRBD1 for D (6 bases). Germline CDR1 MGHRA, CDR2 YSYEKL. This CDR3 comprises 15 residues. Deletions cut 1 base from V and 5 bases from J, with 14 bases between.

A single count supports this clone. This sequence joins TRBV28 and TRBJ1-2; 8 positions match TRBD1. In germline, CDR1 is MDHEN, CDR2 SYDVKM. With V trimmed by 6 bases and J by 0 bases, 12 bases remained unmatched. The CDR3 is 17 residues long. CDR3 sequence reads: CASSLLRQGPTNYGYTF. The CDR3, as DNA: TGTGCCAGCAGCCTACTGAGACAGGGGCCTACTAACTATGGCTACACCTTC.

The chain uses TRBV3-1 (or the pseudogene TRBV3-2) and TRBJ2-5, with unresolved D. CDR1 LGHDT and CDR2 YNNKEL come from the germline V gene (reference sequence). CDR3 length: 12 amino acids. With 0 bases removed from V and 7 bases from J, the gap between germline ends came to 6 bases. The CDR3 spells CASSQDLGTQYF. CDR3 sequence (DNA): TGTGCCAGCAGCCAAGATCTGGGGACCCAGTACTTC.

The CDR3 DNA sequence: TGTGCCAGCTCCCAGGGGTCGCTCATGAACACTGAAGCTTTCTTT. It yields the protein CASSQGSLMNTEAFF. The chain couples TRBV18 to TRBJ1-1; D is perhaps TRBD1 (6 bases). Trimming removed 6 bases from V and 0 bases from J, with 14 bases in between. The CDR3 is 15 amino acids. Per the germline V gene, CDR1 is KGHSH and CDR2 is LQKENI.

V gene TRBV2 combines with J gene TRBJ2-7, with TRBD2 matching 14 bases. The CDR3 runs to 15 residues. Trimming took 6 bases from V and 6 from J; bases not matched to a gene: 7. Germline assignment: CDR1 SNHLY and CDR2 FYNNEI. As DNA, the CDR3 is TGTGCCAGCAGCCGGGGACTAGCGGGAGTCGGCGAGCAGTACTTC. Protein sequence: CASSRGLAGVGEQYF.

This clone was seen a single time. CDR3: CASSFGLSYNEQFF. The CDR3 DNA reads TGTGCCAGCAGCTTTGGACTATCCTACAATGAGCAGTTCTTC. The chain combines TRBV13 with TRBJ2-1; a possible D gene is TRBD2 (6 bases). V was clipped by 3 bases and J by 1 base, with 7 bases between them. CDR1 and CDR2 (germline): PRHDT, FYEKMQ (reference sequence). The CDR3 contains 14 residues.

The gene calls are TRBV2 and TRBJ2-2; possible D gene TRBD1, 6 bases. Germline CDR1 reads SNHLY; CDR2 reads FYNNEI. Trimming took 10 bases from V and 0 from J, leaving 12 bases between them. This CDR3 region has 14 residues. The CDR3 loop reads CATSGTTNTGELFF. Here the CDR3 DNA reads TGTGCCACGTCCGGGACAACGAACACCGGGGAGCTGTTTTTT.

This chain links TRBV9 with TRBJ1-1; 8 bases agree with TRBD1. The germline V gene encodes CDR1 SGDLS and CDR2 YYNGEE. This CDR3 contains 14 residues. V shed 2 bases, J shed 4 bases, and the junction held 4 bases outside the gene matches. CDR3 nucleotides: TGTGCCAGCAGCGTCAACACAGGGGGCACTGAAGCTTTCTTT. Translating gives CASSVNTGGTEAFF.

The rearrangement joins TRBV7-2 to TRBJ2-3; D gene unclear. The V and J ends lost 1 base and 2 bases respectively, with 10 bases between them. CDR1 and CDR2 (germline): SGHTA, FQGNSA. CDR3 length: 15 residues. CDR3 residues: CASSLGAADTDTQYF. CDR3 DNA: TGTGCCAGCAGCTTAGGCGCCGCGGACACAGATACGCAGTATTTT.

This chain uses TRBV14 with TRBJ2-5; D perhaps matches TRBD1 (6 bases). CDR3 length: 13 residues. Trimming took 6 bases from V and 5 from J, leaving 13 bases between them. Germline CDR1 reads SGHDN; CDR2 reads FVKESK. The chain's CDR3 is CASSHPQGETQYF. CDR3 nucleotide sequence: TGTGCCAGCAGTCATCCCCAGGGGGAGACCCAGTACTTC.